The clone carrying this T cell receptor (beta chain) was seen more than once but under ten times. The data were obtained in a study of early T cells in non-severe SARS-CoV-2 infection. The CDR3 runs to 14 residues. V lost 8 bases to trimming and J lost 6 bases; unmatched junction nucleotides: 8. CDR1 and CDR2 (germline): SGHNT, YYREEE (reference sequence). In TCRdb, the 5' RACE reads were re-called with MiXCR into one record per CDR3 protein. There are about 48,000 distinct CDR3 sequences in the sample; 13% occur only once, and roughly 10% lies in the top ten. The clonotype originates from an adult who was a healthcare worker with PCR-confirmed SARS-CoV-2 infection or an uninfected control (not recorded which). The chain joins TRBV5-4 to TRBJ1-6; TRBD1 matches at 7 bases. The sequenced sample was whole blood. CDR3 in amino acids: CASSSRQGNSPLHF. CDR3 sequence (DNA): TGTGCCAGTTCGTCTCGACAGGGTAATTCACCCCTCCACTTT.